A selection of T cell receptor beta chains follows, all from one sample in a study of T cells in Graves' hyperthyroidism and ophthalmopathy. TCRdb itself ran the multiplex PCR reads through MiXCR, one entry per CDR3 protein. This table holds approximately 380,000 distinct CDR3 sequences, around 18% found once. The sample was blood. These receptor sequences come from a man aged 18 to 29 with Graves' ophthalmopathy. Both conserved end residues are part of each CDR3. A D gene is named only where the DNA matches it firmly. The size field is filled for only some rows; it gives once, few, many or a size class.

V	D	J	size	DNA	CDR3
TRBV27	-	TRBJ1-6	-	TGTGCCAGCAGCCCCGGCCTATACCCCGCTAATAATTCACCCCTCCACTTT	CASSPGLYPANNSPLHF
TRBV24-1	-	TRBJ1-1	many	TGTGCCACCAGTGATAGGGACGGATTCACTGAAGCTTTCTTT	CATSDRDGFTEAFF
TRBV6-1	TRBD1	TRBJ1-4	few	TGTGCCAGCAGTGAAGTGGCGGGACAGAGGAATGAAAAACTGTTTTTT	CASSEVAGQRNEKLFF
TRBV9	TRBD1	TRBJ2-7	-	TGTGCCAGCAGCCCCTCAGAGACAGGGACCTACGAGCAGTACTTC	CASSPSETGTYEQYF
TRBV3-1	-	TRBJ1-5	few	TGTGCCAGCAGCCATGGAGGGGTCTATAGCAATCAGCCCCAGCATTTT	CASSHGGVYSNQPQHF
TRBV29-1	TRBD1	TRBJ1-1	-	TGCAGCGCCGCACCTCCGGGACAGGAGATTATGAACACTGAAGCTTTCTTT	CSAAPPGQEIMNTEAFF
TRBV6-5	TRBD1	TRBJ2-1	many	TGTGCCAGCAGTTACAATGTGGGACAGGGTAACAATGAGCAGTTCTTC	CASSYNVGQGNNEQFF
TRBV3-1	-	TRBJ1-4	-	TGTGCCAGCAGCCAAGTCTCCGGGGGCTCTTCAGGTAATGAAAAACTGTTTTTT	CASSQVSGGSSGNEKLFF
TRBV5-6	TRBD2	TRBJ2-1	few	TGTGCCAGCAGCTTGTTGGTAGCGGGGTACAATGAGCAGTTCTTC	CASSLLVAGYNEQFF
TRBV27	-	TRBJ1-1	few	TGTGCCAGCAGTCCTTCGACCGCTTCTGGTGAAGCTTTCTTT	CASSPSTASGEAFF
TRBV29-1	TRBD1	TRBJ2-1	many	TGCAGCGTGGACTCCTCCGGGGACAGCTCCTACAATGAGCAGTTCTTC	CSVDSSGDSSYNEQFF
TRBV2	-	TRBJ2-1	many	TGTGCCAGCACAGGGAAGCCTTACGATGAGCAGTTCTTC	CASTGKPYDEQFF
TRBV7-9	-	TRBJ1-5	-	TGTGCCAGCAGCTTAGGAGATGGGGGGCGAAGGAATCAGCCCCAGCATTTT	CASSLGDGGRRNQPQHF
TRBV27	-	TRBJ1-2	many	TGTGCCAGCAGTACGGAGGCTAACTATGGCTACACCTTC	CASSTEANYGYTF
TRBV18	-	TRBJ1-4	few	TGTGCCAGCTCACCAGAGAGGACAGTCGGGGAAAAACTGTTTTTT	CASSPERTVGEKLFF
TRBV20-1	-	TRBJ1-2	few	TGCAGTACCCCTAAGGCGAGACGCGGCTATGGCTACACCTTC	CSTPKARRGYGYTF
TRBV12-3/TRBV12-4	TRBD2	TRBJ2-1	many	TGTGCCAGCAGTTTGGGACTAGCGGGGTACAATGAGCAGTTCTTC	CASSLGLAGYNEQFF
TRBV7-9	-	TRBJ2-6	few	TGTGCCAGCAGCCCCCCAACCAGCTCTGGGGCCAACGTCCTGACTTTC	CASSPPTSSGANVLTF
TRBV2	-	TRBJ2-7	many	TGTGCCAGCAGTGAGGGGAGGGGGCGCAACAACGAGCAGTACTTC	CASSEGRGRNNEQYF
TRBV15	-	TRBJ2-2	-	TGTGCCACCAGCGGTCGGGAGCCGCGGGGCACCGGGGAGCTGTTTTTT	CATSGREPRGTGELFF
TRBV7-2	TRBD1	TRBJ1-6	-	TGTGCCAGCAGCCCCACGACAGGGGGCGGTTCACCCCTCCACTTT	CASSPTTGGGSPLHF
TRBV7-6	-	TRBJ1-2	few	TGTGCCAGCAGCCCGGAGGTAGGGGATGGCTACACCTTC	CASSPEVGDGYTF
TRBV11-3	TRBD2	TRBJ2-5	-	TGTGCCAGCAGCTTAGATGGACTAGCGGCCCGGGACCAGTACTTC	CASSLDGLAARDQYF
TRBV7-3	TRBD2	TRBJ2-1	-	TGTGCCAGCAGCGAAACCGGGACTAGCGGGGGGAATGAGCAGTTCTTC	CASSETGTSGGNEQFF
TRBV6-1	-	TRBJ1-5	many	TGTGCCAGCAGTCCCGCCGTCAACGAAGTTCAGCCCCAGCATTTT	CASSPAVNEVQPQHF
TRBV5-6	-	TRBJ1-2	many	TGTGCCAGCAGCCTGAGGTGGACCGGAGGCTACACCTTC	CASSLRWTGGYTF
TRBV2	TRBD1	TRBJ1-4	many	TGTGCCAGCAGCCTACAGGGGGTTGGGGAAAAACTGTTTTTT	CASSLQGVGEKLFF
TRBV28	TRBD2	TRBJ2-1	many	TGTGCCAGCAGTTCCCCCGGGGGGACGAATGAGCAGTTCTTC	CASSSPGGTNEQFF
TRBV4-1	-	TRBJ2-7	-	TGCGCCAGCAGCCAGGATAAGACCCGGACCTACGAGCAGTACTTC	CASSQDKTRTYEQYF
TRBV19	-	TRBJ1-5	-	TGTGCCAGTCGGCGGCAGGGGAGTCAGCCCCAGCATTTT	CASRRQGSQPQHF
TRBV5-1	TRBD2	TRBJ2-3	few	TGCGCCAGCAGCTTGGCTCCCAGGGTAGCGGGGGTCACAGATACGCAGTATTTT	CASSLAPRVAGVTDTQYF
TRBV11-2	TRBD2	TRBJ2-1	-	TGTGCCAGCAGCTTAGTTTCGTTTGGAGCGGGGGGGGGCACCAGTTCCTACAATGAGCAGTTCTTC	CASSLVSFGAGGGTSSYNEQFF
TRBV18	-	TRBJ2-3	many	TGTGCCAGCTCTCCACAGGGGCGGGGAGGCACAGATACGCAGTATTTT	CASSPQGRGGTDTQYF
TRBV19	-	TRBJ2-5	-	TGTGCCAGCAGGACCGGCGGCGAGACCCAGTACTTC	CASRTGGETQYF
TRBV10-2	-	TRBJ2-7	-	TGCGCCAGCTCCCGAGGAAGGATGAGCTCCTACGAGCAGTACTTC	CASSRGRMSSYEQYF
TRBV2	-	TRBJ2-1	many	TGTGCCAGCAGTGTACAGGGTACCCATGAGCAGTTCTTC	CASSVQGTHEQFF
TRBV6-6	-	TRBJ2-1	many	TGTGCCAGCAGTTACTCGCGGCAGGGGTCCCTCTTGAATGAGCAGTTCTTC	CASSYSRQGSLLNEQFF
TRBV7-9	-	TRBJ2-7	-	TGTGCCAGCAGCTCGAAGGATCCTTGGCGACCAGAGCAGTACTTC	CASSSKDPWRPEQYF
TRBV6-2/TRBV6-3	TRBD2	TRBJ2-1	few	TGTGCCAGCGAAACTAGCGGGAATGAGCAGTTCTTC	CASETSGNEQFF